The subject of this entry is one T cell receptor (beta chain). What antigen it recognizes has not been identified. Base qualities are not provided; no much larger clone lies one nucleotide away. This sample is part of a study of T cell responses to AZD1222 COVID-19 vaccine (dated by TCRdb to the early 2020s). At the level of the whole study: TCR sequencing was performed for roughly 250 trial participants, of whom around 200 were given two doses of AZD1222 and 26 were given two doses of MenACWY control vaccine. Trial participants were enrolled by age into 18-55, 56-69 and 70-plus year subgroups, with around 150, 28 and 57 TCR-sequenced participants respectively. Study-level results and caveats: Reportedly, close to half of the unique spike-specific TCRs recognized epitopes lying outside the regions that are mutated in the B.1.351 and B.1.1.7 variants. Most participants were white British and females outnumbered males, and the authors suggested that clonal diversity may have been underestimated. Conclusions about previously exposed vaccinees are limited because only five to seven AZD1222 recipients were SARS-CoV-2 seropositive at baseline. The vaccine-associated CD4 TCRs covered the entire spike protein, and the dominant responses fell in regions 160-218 and 743-854. In the small 56-69-year group, the increase in depth fell short of significance, most likely because of low power. After two AZD1222 doses, spike-specific TCR breadth and depth were significantly higher than at day 0 and than in MenACWY recipients. Because no day 14 peak-response samples were available, repertoires were characterized only after the peak T cell response.

The CDR3 regions of human TCRbeta chains were analyzed by immunosequencing. In the authors' own workflow: TCRs in the repertoires were compared against a reference library of SARS-CoV-2-specific TCRs that had been generated with the MIRA antigen-specificity platform. Breadth meant the fraction of unique TCRs that were SARS-CoV-2-associated, whereas depth meant the fraction of total T cells that were SARS-CoV-2-associated. Using the MIRA data, each spike-specific TCR was mapped to the spike region that the TCR reacts to and placed in a CD4 or CD8 class. Log10-transformed breadth and depth values were compared by one-way ANOVA with Sidak's multiple comparisons tests. The immuneACCESS repertoire file appears here via TCRdb, limited to in-frame rearrangements. These files lack a portion of the clones; in checked studies, under half of the deficit traces to unresolved V genes, and the cause of the others is not known. That table supplies the V and J calls and clone size; D and trimming were determined from the DNA. In all, the sample holds over 65,000 clones, and around 90% of those were seen once. The ten largest clones add up to around 7.1% of the sample.

The CDR3 starts with the cysteine, ends with the phenylalanine, and has 15 residues. The retained sequence is limited to the CDR3, 45 bases, with the frame set at the first base. The V end gives up 4 bases and the J end 9 bases, leaving 5 bases in the junction not matched to a gene. CDR1 and CDR2, per the germline V gene, are SGHRS and YFSETQ. The time point label here, explained by the study, means: baseline before first vaccination. This specimen's treatment or condition label, interpreted: meningococcal conjugate vaccine given as trial control. Samples from vaccinated people were obtained from the UK trials COV001 and COV002, which included a single-blind randomized controlled phase 2/3 trial of AZD1222 (ChAdOx1 nCoV-19) in healthy adults. Trial participant PBMC samples were collected at day 0 and day 28 after the second dose for TCRbeta chain sequencing.

The chain couples TRBV5-1 to TRBJ2-1; 15 middle bases align to TRBD2. The sample here was peripheral blood, taken on day 0 of MenACWY control vaccination. The TCR was taken from an adult in good health. The CDR3 here reads CASSPGLAGGFEQFF. The sequenced DNA: TGCGCCAGCAGCCCGGGACTAGCGGGAGGTTTTGAGCAGTTCTTC.